Below, 5 T cell receptor beta chains from the same sample are listed, as sequenced in a study of blood T cell repertoires in COVID-19. Libraries were prepared by immunoSEQ multiplex PCR; TCRdb keeps only in-frame clonotypes and omits some of them. The sample carries 200,000 to 250,000 clones, about 79% recorded once. The specimen was peripheral blood. The receptors were gathered from a man aged 50 or older with active or convalescent COVID-19.

The chain recombines TRBV6-2 or TRBV6-3 with TRBJ1-4, with D hard to call. The V gene lost 5 bases and the J gene lost 1 base, with 11 bases spanning the gap. Germline CDR1 MNHEY, CDR2 SVGEGT. The CDR3 covers 15 residues. CDR3 coding DNA: TGTGCCAGCAGTCAGAGGGCCGAAACTAATGAAAAACTGTTTTTT. Translated: CASSQRAETNEKLFF.

This chain connects TRBV2 to TRBJ1-2, with 7 positions matching TRBD1. Looked up from germline, CDR1 is SNHLY and CDR2 is FYNNEI. The CDR3 length is 14 residues. V trimming: 3 bases; J trimming: 4 bases; junction bases outside the gene matches: 5. CDR3: CASSELGQTYGYTF. As DNA, the CDR3 is TGTGCCAGCAGTGAGTTGGGACAGACCTATGGCTACACCTTC.

The gene calls are TRBV6-5 and TRBJ1-5; TRBD1 matches 10 bases. The V gene end was trimmed by 6 bases and the J gene end by 9 bases; junction bases not matched to a gene: 11. The CDR3 contains 15 residues. Per germline, CDR1 MNHEY and CDR2 SVGAGI. The CDR3 DNA reads as TGTGCCAGCAGCCCCAAGGGACAGGGGCATAGGCCCCAGCATTTT. Its translation: CASSPKGQGHRPQHF.

CDR3 bases: TGTGCCAGCAGCTTCTCAGGGGGCCTCGACACTGAAGCTTTCTTT. Its translation is CASSFSGGLDTEAFF. J is TRBJ1-1 and V is TRBV7-2, with 8 bases identical to TRBD1. Per germline, CDR1 SGHTA and CDR2 FQGNSA. Unmatched junction bases numbered 6, after V lost 3 bases and J lost 3 bases. The CDR3 loop spans 15 amino acids.

This clone was counted a single time. This chain connects TRBV5-1 to TRBJ2-5; 7 nucleotides align to TRBD1. The J segment lost 5 bases and the V segment lost 0 bases, leaving 4 bases of the junction unmatched. Germline assignment: CDR1 SGHRS and CDR2 YFSETQ. This CDR3 spans 14 amino acids. The CDR3 nucleotides read TGCGCCAGCAGCTTGGCAGGGGGATTTGAGACCCAGTACTTC. Protein: CASSLAGGFETQYF.